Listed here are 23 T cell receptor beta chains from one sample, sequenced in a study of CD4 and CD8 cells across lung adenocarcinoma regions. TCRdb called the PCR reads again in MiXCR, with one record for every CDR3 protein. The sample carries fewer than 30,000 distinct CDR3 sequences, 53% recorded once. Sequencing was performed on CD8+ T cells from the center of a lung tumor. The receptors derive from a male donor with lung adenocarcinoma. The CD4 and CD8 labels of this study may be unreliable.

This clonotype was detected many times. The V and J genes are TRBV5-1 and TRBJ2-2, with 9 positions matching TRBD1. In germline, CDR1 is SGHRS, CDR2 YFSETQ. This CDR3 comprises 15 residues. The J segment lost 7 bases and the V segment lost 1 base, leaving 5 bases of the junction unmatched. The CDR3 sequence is CASSLKGQGGGELFF. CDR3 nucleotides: TGCGCCAGCAGCTTGAAGGGACAGGGCGGCGGGGAGCTGTTTTTT. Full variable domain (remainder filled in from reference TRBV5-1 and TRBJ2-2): KAGVTQTPRYLIKTRGQQVTLSCSPISGHRSVSWYQQTPGQGLQFLFEYFSETQRNKGNFPGRFSGRQFSNSRSEMNVSTLELGDSALYLCASSLKGQGGGELFFGEGSRLTVL.

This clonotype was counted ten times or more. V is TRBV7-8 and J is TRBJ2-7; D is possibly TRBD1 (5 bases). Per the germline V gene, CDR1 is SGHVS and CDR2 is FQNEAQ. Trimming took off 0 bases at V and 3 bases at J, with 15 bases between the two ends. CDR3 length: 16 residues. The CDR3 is CASSLAPAGSYYEQYF. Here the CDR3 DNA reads TGTGCCAGCAGCTTAGCGCCCGCAGGGTCATACTACGAGCAGTACTTC. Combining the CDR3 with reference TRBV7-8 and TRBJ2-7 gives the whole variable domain GAGVSQSPRYKVAKRGQDVALRCDPISGHVSLFWYQQALGQGPEFLTYFQNEAQLDKSGLPSDRFFAERPEGSVSTLKIQRTQQEDSAVYLCASSLAPAGSYYEQYFGPGTRLTVT.

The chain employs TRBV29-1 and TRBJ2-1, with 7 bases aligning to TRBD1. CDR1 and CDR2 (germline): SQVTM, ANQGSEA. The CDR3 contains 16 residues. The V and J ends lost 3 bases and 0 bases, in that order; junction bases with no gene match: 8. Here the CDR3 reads CSVEDPDRASYNEQFF. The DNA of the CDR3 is TGCAGCGTTGAGGACCCCGACAGGGCCTCCTACAATGAGCAGTTCTTC.

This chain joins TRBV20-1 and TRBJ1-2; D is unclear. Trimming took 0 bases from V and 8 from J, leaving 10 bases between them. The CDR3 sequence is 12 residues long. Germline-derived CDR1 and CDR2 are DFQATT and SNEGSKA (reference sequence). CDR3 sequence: CSAREQKSGYTF. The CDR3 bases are TGCAGTGCTAGAGAACAGAAGAGCGGCTACACCTTC.

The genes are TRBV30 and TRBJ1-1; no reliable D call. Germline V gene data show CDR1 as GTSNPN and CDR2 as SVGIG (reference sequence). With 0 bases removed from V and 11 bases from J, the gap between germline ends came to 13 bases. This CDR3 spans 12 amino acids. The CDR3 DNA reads TGTGCCTGGAGTGTACACGTGGATCAGGCTTTCTTT. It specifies CAWSVHVDQAFF.

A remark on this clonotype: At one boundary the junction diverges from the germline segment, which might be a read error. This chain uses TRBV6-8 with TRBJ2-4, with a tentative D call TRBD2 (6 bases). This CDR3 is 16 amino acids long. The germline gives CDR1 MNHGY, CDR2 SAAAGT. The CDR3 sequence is CASRVAGPWAKNTQYF. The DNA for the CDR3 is TGTGCCAGCCGCGTCGCGGGGCCGTGGGCCAAGAACACGCAGTATTTC.

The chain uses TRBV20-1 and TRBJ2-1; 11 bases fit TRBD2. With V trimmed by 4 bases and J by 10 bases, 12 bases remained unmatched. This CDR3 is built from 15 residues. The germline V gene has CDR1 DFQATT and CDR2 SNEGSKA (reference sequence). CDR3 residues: CSATMPTLAGGEQFF. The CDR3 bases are TGCAGTGCTACCATGCCTACCCTAGCGGGAGGAGAGCAGTTCTTC.

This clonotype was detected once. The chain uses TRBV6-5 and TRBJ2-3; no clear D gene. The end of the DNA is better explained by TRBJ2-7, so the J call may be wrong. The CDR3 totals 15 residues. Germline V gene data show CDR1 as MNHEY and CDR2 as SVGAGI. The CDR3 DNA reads TGTGCCCGCGTTTCGCGGCCGCCAGCCTCAGATACGCAGTACTTC. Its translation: CARVSRPPASDTQYF.

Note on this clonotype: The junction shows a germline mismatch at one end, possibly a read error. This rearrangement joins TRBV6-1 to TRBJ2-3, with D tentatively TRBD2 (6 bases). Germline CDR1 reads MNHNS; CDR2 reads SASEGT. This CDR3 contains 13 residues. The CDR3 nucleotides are TGTGCCAGGGGTCGGGGAGGCAAAGATACGCAGTACTTT. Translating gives CARGRGGKDTQYF.

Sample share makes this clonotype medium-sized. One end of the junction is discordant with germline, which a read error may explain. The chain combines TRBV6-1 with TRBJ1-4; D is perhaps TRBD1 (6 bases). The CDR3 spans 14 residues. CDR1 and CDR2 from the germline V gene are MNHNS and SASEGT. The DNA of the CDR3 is TGTGCCAGCAGTGAAGACCCACCGGGGACATGGCTCCGTTTT. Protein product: CASSEDPPGTWLRF.

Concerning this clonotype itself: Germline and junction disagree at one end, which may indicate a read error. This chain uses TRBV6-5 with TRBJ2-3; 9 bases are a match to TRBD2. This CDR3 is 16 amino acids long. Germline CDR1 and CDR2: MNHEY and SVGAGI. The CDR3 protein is CASSHSDSGSSNTQYF. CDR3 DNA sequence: TGTGCCAGCAGTCACTCTGATAGCGGGAGCTCAAATACGCAGTATTTT.

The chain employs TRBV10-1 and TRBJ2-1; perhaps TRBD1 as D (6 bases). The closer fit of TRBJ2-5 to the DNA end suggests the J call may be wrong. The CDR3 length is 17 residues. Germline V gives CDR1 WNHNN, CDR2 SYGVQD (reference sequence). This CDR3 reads CASTTDSGSLDKNTQYF. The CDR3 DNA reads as TGCGCCAGCACAACGGACAGCGGAAGCCTAGACAAAAACACCCAGTACTTC.

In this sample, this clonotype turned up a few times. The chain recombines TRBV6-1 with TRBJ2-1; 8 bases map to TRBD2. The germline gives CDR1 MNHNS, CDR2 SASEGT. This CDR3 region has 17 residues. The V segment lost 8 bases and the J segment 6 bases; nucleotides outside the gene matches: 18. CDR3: CASWGPSPAGGGNEQFF. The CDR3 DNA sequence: TGTGCCAGCTGGGGCCCCAGCCCCGCGGGGGGCGGCAATGAGCAGTTCTTC.

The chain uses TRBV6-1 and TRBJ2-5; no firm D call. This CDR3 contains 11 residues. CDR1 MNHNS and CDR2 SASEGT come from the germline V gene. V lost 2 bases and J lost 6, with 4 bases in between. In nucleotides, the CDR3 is TGTGCCAGCAGTGAACTGCAGACCCAGTACTTC. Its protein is CASSELQTQYF.

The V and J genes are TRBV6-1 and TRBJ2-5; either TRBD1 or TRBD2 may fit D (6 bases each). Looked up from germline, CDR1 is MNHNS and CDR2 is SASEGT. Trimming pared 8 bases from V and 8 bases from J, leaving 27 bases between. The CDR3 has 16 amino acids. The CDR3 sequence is CASGGRLRPLRDTQYF. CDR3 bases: TGTGCCAGCGGGGGGCGCCTCCGGCCCCTCCGGGATACCCAGTACTTC.

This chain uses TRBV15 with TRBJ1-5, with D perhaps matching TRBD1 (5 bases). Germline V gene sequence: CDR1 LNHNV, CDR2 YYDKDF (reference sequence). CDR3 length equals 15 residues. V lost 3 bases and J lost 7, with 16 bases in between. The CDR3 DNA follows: TGTGCCACCAGCAGTGGAAGGGGAACCCGACAGCCCCAGCATTTT. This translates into CATSSGRGTRQPQHF. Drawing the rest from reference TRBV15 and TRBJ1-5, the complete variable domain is DAMVIQNPRYQVTQFGKPVTLSCSQTLNHNVMYWYQQKSSQAPKLLFHYYDKDFNNEADTPDNFQSRRPNTSFCFLDIRSPGLGDTAMYLCATSSGRGTRQPQHFGDGTRLSIL.

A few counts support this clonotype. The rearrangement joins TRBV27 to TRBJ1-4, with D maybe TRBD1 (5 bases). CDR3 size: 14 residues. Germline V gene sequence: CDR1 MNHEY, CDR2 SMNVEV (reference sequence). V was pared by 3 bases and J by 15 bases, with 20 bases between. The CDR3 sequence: CASSLARDPQWLFF. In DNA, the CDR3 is TGTGCCAGCAGTTTGGCCAGGGACCCCCAGTGGTTGTTTTTT.

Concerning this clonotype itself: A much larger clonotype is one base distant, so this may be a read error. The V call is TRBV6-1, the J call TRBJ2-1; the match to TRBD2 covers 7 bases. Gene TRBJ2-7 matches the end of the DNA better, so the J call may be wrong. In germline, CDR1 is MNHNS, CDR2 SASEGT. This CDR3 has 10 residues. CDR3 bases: TGTGCCAGCGGGGACTATGAGCAGTACTTC. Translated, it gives CASGDYEQYF.

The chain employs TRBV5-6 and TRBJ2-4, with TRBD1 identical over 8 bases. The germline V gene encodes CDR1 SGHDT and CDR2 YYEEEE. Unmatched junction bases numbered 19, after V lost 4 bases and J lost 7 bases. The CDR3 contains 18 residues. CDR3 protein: CASSPGGLIVGGGNIQYF. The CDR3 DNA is TGTGCCAGCAGCCCAGGGGGCCTCATAGTGGGGGGTGGCAACATTCAGTACTTC.

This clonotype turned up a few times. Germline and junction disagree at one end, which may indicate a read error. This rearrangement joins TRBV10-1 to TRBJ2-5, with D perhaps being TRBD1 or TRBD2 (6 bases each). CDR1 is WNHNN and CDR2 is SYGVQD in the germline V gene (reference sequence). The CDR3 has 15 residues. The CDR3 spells CARGVGGRGQETQYF. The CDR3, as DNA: TGCGCCAGGGGGGTCGGGGGCCGGGGCCAAGAGACGCAGTACTTC.

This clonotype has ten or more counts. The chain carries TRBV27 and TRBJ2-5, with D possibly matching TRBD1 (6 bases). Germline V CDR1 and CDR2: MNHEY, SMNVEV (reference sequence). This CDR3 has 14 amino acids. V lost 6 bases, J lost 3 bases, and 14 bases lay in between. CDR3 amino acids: CASRKQGRKETQYF. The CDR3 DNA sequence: TGTGCCAGCAGAAAACAGGGCAGGAAAGAGACCCAGTACTTC.

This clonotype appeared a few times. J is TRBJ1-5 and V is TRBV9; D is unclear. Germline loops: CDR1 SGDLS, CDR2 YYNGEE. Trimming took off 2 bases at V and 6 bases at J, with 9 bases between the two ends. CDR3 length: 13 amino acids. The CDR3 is CASSVEDGQPQHF. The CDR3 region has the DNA TGTGCCAGCAGCGTTGAGGATGGTCAGCCCCAGCATTTT.

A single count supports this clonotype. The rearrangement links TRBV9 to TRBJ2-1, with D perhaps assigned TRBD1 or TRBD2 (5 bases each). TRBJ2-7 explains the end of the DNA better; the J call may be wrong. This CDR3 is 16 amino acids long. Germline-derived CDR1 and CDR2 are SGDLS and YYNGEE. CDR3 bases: TGTGCCAGCAGCGTAGGAATGGACGGGGCTCCCTACGAGCAGTACTTC. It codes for CASSVGMDGAPYEQYF.